This T cell receptor beta chain was sequenced during a study of OX40 agonist ivuxolimab in advanced cancers. Study-wide context: Every 2 weeks, patients received ivuxolimab intravenously, dosed at 0.01 to 10 mg/kg.

Per the germline V gene, CDR1 is SSHAT and CDR2 is FNYEAQ (reference sequence). This CDR3 contains 15 residues. Profiled with immunoSEQ multiplex PCR; TCRdb holds only in-frame clones, not every one. The table records fewer than 45,000 clones, around nine tenths of them present only once. Notes on the study in general: Among the least clonally expanded were partial responders at 0.1-3.0 mg/kg.

The sample holds one count of this clone. Its cognate antigen is unknown. At one of its ends the junction is not consistent with the germline gene, which may arise from a read error. The chain uses TRBV7-7 and TRBJ2-1; tentatively, D is TRBD2 (5 bases). This sequence originates from an adult with an advanced solid tumor such as melanoma, head and neck, liver or kidney cancer. The sample in question was CD4+ or CD8+ T cells sorted from blood, obtained in a trial of the OX40 agonist ivuxolimab. The CDR3 here is CASSLGASLSEEQFF. DNA of the CDR3: TGTGCTAGCAGCTTAGGAGCTAGCCTTAGTGAGGAGCAGTTCTTC.